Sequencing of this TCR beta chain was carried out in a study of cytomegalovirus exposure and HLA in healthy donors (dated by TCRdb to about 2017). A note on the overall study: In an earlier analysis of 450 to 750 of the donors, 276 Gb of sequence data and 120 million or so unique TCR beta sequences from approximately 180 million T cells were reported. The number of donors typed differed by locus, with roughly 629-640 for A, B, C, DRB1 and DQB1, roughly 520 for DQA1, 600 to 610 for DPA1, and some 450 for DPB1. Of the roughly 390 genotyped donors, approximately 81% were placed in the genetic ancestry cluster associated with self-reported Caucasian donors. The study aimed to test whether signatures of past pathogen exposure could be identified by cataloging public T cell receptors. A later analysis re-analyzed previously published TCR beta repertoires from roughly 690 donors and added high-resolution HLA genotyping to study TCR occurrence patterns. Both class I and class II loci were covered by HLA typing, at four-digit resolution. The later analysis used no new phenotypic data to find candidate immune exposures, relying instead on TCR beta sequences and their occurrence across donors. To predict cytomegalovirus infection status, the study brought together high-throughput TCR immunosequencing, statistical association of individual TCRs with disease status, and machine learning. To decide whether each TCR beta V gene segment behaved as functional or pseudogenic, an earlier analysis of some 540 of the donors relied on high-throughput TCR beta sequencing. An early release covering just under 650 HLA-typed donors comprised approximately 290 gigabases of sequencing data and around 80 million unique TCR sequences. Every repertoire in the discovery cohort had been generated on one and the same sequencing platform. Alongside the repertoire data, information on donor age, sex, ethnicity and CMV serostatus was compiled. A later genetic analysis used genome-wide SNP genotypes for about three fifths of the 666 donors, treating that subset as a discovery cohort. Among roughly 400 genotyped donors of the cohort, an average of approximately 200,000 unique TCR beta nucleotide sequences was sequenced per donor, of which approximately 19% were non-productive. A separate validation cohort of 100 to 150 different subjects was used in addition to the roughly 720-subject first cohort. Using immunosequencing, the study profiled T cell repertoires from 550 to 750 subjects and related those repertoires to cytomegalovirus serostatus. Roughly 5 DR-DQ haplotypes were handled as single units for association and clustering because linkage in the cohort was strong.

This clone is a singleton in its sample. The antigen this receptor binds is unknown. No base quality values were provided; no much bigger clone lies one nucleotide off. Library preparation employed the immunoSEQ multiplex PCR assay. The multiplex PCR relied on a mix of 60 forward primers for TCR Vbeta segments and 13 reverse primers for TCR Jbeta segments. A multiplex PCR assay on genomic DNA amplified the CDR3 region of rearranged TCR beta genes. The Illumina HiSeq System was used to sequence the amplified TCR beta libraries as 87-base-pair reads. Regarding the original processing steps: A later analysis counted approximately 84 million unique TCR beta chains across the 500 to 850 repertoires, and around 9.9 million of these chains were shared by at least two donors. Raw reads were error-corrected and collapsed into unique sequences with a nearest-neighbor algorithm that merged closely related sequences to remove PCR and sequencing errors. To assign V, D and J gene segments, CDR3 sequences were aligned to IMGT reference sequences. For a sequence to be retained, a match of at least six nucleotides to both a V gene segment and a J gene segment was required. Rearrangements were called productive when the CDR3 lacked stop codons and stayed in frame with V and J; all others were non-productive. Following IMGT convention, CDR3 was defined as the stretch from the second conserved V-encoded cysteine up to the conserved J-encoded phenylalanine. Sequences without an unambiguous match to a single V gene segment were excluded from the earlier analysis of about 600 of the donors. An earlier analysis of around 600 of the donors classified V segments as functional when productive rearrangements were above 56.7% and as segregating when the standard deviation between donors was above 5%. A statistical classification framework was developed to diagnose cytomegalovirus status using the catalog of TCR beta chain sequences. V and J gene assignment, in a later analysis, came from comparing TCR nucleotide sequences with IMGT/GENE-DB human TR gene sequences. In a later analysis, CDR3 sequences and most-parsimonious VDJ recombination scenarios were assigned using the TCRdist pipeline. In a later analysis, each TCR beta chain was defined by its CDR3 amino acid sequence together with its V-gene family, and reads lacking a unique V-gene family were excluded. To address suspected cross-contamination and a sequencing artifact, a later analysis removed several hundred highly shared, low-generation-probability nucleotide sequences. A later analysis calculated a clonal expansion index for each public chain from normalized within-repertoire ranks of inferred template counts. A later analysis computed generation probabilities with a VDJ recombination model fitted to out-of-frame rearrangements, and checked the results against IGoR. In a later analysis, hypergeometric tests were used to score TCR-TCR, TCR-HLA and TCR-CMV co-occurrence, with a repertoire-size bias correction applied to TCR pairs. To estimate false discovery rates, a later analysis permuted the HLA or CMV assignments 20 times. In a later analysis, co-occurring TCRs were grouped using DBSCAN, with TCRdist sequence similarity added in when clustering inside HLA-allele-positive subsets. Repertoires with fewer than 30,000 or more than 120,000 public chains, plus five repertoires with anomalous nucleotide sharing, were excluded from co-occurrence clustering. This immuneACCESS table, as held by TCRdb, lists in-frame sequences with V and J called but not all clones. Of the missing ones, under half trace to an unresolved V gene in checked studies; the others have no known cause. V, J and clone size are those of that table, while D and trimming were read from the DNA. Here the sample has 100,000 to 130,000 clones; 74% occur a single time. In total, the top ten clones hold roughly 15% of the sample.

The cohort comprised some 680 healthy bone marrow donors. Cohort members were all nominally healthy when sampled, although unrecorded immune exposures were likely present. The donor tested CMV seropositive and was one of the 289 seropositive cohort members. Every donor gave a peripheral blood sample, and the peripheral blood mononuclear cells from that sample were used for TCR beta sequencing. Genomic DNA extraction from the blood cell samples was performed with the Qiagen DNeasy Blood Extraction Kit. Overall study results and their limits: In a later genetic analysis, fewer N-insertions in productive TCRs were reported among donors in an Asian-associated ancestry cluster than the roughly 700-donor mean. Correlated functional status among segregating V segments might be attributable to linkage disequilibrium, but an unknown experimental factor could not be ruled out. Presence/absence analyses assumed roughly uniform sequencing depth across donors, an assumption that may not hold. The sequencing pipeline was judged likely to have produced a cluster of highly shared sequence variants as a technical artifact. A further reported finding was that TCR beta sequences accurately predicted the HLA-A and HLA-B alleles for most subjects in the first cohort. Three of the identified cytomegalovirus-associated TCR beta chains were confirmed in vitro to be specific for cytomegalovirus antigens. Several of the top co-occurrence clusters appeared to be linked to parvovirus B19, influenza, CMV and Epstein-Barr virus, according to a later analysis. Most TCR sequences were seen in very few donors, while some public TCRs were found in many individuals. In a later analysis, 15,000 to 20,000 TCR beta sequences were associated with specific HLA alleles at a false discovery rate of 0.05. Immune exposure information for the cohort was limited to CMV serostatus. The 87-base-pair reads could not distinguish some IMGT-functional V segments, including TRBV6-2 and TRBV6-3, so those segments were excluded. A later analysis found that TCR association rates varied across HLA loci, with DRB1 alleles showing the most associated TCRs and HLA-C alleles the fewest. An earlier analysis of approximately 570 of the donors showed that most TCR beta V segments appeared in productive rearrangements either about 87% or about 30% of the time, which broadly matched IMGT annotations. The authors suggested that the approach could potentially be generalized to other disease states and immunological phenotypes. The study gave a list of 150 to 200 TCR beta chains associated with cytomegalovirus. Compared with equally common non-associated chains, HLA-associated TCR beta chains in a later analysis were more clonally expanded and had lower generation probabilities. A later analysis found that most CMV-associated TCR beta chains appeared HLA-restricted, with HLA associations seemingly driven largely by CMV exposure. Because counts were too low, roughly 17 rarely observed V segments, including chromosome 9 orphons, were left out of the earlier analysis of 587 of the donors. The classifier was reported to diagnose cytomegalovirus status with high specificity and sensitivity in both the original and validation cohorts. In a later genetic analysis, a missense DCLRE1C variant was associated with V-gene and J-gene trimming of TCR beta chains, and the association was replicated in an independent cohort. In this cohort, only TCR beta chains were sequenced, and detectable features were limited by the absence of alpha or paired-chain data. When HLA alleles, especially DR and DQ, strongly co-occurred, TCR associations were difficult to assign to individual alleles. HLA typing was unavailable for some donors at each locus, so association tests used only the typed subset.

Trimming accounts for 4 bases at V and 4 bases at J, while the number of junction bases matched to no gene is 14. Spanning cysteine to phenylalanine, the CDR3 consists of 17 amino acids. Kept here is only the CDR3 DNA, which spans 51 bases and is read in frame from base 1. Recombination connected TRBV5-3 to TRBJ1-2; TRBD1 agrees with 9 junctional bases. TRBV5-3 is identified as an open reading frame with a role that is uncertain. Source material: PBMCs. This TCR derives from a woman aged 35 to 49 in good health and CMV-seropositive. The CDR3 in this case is CARSPRDRVQVGYGYTF. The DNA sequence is TGTGCCAGAAGCCCCCGGGACAGGGTACAGGTGGGCTATGGCTACACCTTC.